The 6 T cell receptor beta chains given below trace back to one sample, sequenced in a study of T-cell memory formation after mild COVID-19. TCRdb re-called the 5' RACE reads through MiXCR, storing one row per CDR3 protein. Of under 700,000 distinct CDR3 sequences in the sample, roughly 20% were seen once. Sequencing used PBMCs or a T cell subset sorted from them (not recorded which). These receptors were obtained from an adult woman who had mild COVID-19 (a few samples of this study predate the infection). Cell type and time point are not known.

The J gene is TRBJ2-7, the V gene TRBV6-2 or TRBV6-3, with TRBD2 identical over 12 bases. V was pared by 6 bases and J by 2 bases, with 8 bases of the junction left unmatched. The CDR3 loop spans 16 amino acids. Germline loops: CDR1 MNHEY, CDR2 SVGEGT. DNA for the CDR3: TGTGCCAGCAGCCTTAACCGACTAGCGGGAGCCTACGAGCAGTACTTC. This codes for CASSLNRLAGAYEQYF.

This clonotype was seen a few times. The V call is TRBV6-2 or TRBV6-3, the J call TRBJ2-5; D is possibly TRBD1 (5 bases). Trimming removed 5 bases from V and 3 bases from J, with 10 bases in between. The germline V gene encodes CDR1 MNHEY and CDR2 SVGEGT. CDR3 length equals 13 residues. CDR3 sequence reads: CASSKQGKETQYF. CDR3 DNA: TGTGCCAGCAGTAAGCAGGGCAAAGAGACCCAGTACTTC.

The V call is TRBV7-9, the J call TRBJ1-1; D may be TRBD1 (5 bases). This CDR3 comprises 13 residues. Germline V gene lookup returns CDR1 SEHNR and CDR2 FQNEAQ (reference sequence). V lost 6 bases and J 7 bases, leaving 15 bases between the germline ends. The CDR3 DNA sequence: TGTGCCAGCAGTTCCCGGCAGGGCATTGAAGCTTTCTTT. Protein: CASSSRQGIEAFF. The entire variable domain, with the rest obtained from reference TRBV7-9 and TRBJ1-1, is as follows: DTGVSQNPRHKITKRGQNVTFRCDPISEHNRLYWYRQTLGQGPEFLTYFQNEAQLEKSRLLSDRFSAERPKGSFSTLEIQRTEQGDSAMYLCASSSRQGIEAFFGQGTRLTVV.

This sequence joins TRBV10-3 and TRBJ2-1; 8 nucleotides agree with TRBD1. Germline values: CDR1 ENHRY, CDR2 SYGVKD. J gave up 9 bases and V 4 bases, and 5 bases lay outside the gene matches. This CDR3 spans 13 amino acids. The CDR3 protein is CAISGRGQSEQFF. The CDR3 DNA reads as TGTGCCATCAGTGGCAGGGGGCAGAGTGAGCAGTTCTTC.

The rearrangement uses TRBV18 and TRBJ1-4; D gene uncertain. This CDR3 is 16 amino acids long. The V gene's germline CDR1 is KGHSH and CDR2 LQKENI. V was shortened by 1 base and J by 4 bases, with 13 bases between the two germline ends. The CDR3 protein is CASSPLYGSGNEKLFF. The CDR3 DNA sequence: TGTGCCAGCTCACCACTTTATGGGAGTGGTAATGAAAAACTGTTTTTT.

This clonotype showed up just a few times. The rearrangement links TRBV4-1 to TRBJ2-7; 9 nucleotides agree with TRBD1. Trimming at V came to 2 bases and at J to 3 bases, leaving 8 bases not matched to a gene. The germline V gene has CDR1 MGHRA and CDR2 YSYEKL. There are 16 residues in the CDR3. CDR3 nucleotides: TGCGCCAGCAGCCAATCCCCGACAGGGGGGATCTACGAGCAGTACTTC. As protein: CASSQSPTGGIYEQYF.